This entry concerns a single T cell receptor beta chain. In the original workflow: Nucleated cell number was recorded as an estimate derived from reference gene primer amplification. Using immunoSEQ multiplex PCR, the repertoire was profiled, and TCRdb retains in-frame clones only, with some absent. V and J calls and clone size follow that table, whereas D and trimming were derived from the DNA. The table shows around 97,000 clones, with approximately 84% occurring only once. This sample is drawn from a study of blood T cell repertoires in COVID-19. Study at large: COVID-19 samples, acute and convalescent, were from the United States, Italy and Spain. In each case, the material was cDNA or gDNA derived from T cells, B-cell-depleted T cells, or PBMCs.

Germline values: CDR1 LGHNA, CDR2 YSLEER. The CDR3 has 16 amino acids. V was clipped by 4 bases and J by 6 bases; unmatched bases: 12. The sequence derives from a human donor in a cohort sampled during active or convalescent COVID-19. The chain combines TRBV4-3 with TRBJ1-2; 9 nucleotides agree with TRBD1. What was sequenced was peripheral blood. In nucleotides, the CDR3 is TGCGCCAGCAGCCCCCTCCGGACAGGGGTTTCCGATGGCTACACCTTC. This codes for CASSPLRTGVSDGYTF.